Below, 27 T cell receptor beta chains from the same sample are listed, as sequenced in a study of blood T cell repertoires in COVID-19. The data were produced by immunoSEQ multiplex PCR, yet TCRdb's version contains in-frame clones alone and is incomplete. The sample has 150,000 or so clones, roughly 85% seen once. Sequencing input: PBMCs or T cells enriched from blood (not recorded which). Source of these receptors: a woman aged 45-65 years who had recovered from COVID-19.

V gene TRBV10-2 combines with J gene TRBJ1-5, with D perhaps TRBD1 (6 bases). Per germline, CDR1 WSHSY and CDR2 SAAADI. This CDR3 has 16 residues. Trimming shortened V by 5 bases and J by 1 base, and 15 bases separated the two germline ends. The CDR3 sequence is CASSPNRVGSNQPQHF. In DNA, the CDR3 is TGCGCCAGCAGTCCAAACAGGGTCGGGAGCAATCAGCCCCAGCATTTT.

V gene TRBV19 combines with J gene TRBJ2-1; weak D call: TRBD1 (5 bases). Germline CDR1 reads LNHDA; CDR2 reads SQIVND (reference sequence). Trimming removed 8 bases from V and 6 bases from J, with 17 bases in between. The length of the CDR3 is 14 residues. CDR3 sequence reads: CASGWTSGLNEQFF. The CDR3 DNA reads TGTGCCAGTGGCTGGACATCGGGTCTCAATGAGCAGTTCTTC.

This chain's CDR3 is CASSSRLNTEAFF. The CDR3, as DNA: TGTGCCAGCAGTTCTCGACTTAACACTGAAGCTTTCTTT. The chain combines TRBV12-3 or TRBV12-4 with TRBJ1-1; D not certain. The CDR3 is made up of 13 amino acids. Trimming took off 4 bases at V and 2 bases at J, with 8 bases between the two ends.

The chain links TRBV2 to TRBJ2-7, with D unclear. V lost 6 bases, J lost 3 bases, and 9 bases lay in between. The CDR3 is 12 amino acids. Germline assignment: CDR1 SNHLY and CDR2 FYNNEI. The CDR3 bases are TGTGCCAGCAGCGCCGTCTACTACGAGCAGTACTTC. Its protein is CASSAVYYEQYF.

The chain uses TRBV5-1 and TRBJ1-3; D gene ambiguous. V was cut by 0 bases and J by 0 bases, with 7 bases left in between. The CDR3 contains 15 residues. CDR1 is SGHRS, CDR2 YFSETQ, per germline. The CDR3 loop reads CASSLVPLSGNTIYF. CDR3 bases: TGCGCCAGCAGCTTGGTCCCCCTCTCTGGAAACACCATATATTTT.

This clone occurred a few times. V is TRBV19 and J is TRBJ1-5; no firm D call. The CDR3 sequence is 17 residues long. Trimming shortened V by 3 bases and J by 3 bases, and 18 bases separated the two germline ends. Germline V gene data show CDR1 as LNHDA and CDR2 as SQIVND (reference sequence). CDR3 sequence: CASSMPLGRPLNQPQHF. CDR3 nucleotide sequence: TGTGCCAGTAGTATGCCCCTCGGCAGGCCCCTCAATCAGCCCCAGCATTTT. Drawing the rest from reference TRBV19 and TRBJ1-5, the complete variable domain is DGGITQSPKYLFRKEGQNVTLSCEQNLNHDAMYWYRQDPGQGLRLIYYSQIVNDFQKGDIAEGYSVSREKKESFPLTVTSAQKNPTAFYLCASSMPLGRPLNQPQHFGDGTRLSIL.

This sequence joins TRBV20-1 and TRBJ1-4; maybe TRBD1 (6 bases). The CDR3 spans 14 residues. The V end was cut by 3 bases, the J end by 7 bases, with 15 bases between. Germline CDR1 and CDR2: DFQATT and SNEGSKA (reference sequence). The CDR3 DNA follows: TGCAGTGCTAGTTTGAGGGGGGGAAGTGAAAAACTGTTTTTT. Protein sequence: CSASLRGGSEKLFF.

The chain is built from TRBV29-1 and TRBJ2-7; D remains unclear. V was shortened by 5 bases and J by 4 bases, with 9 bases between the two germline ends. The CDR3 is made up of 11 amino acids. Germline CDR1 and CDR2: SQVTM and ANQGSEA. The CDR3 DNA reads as TGCAGCGTTTTCACCGGGTACGAGCAGTACTTC. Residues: CSVFTGYEQYF.

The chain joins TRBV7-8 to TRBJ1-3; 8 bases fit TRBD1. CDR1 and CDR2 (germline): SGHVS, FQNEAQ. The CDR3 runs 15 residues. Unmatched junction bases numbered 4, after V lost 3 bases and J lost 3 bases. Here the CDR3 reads CASSFSTGGGNTIYF. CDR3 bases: TGTGCCAGCAGCTTTAGCACAGGGGGTGGAAACACCATATATTTT.

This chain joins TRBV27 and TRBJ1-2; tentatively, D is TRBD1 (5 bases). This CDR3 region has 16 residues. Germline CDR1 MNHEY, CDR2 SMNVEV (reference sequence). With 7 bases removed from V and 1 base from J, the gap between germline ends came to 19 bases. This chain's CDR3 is CASTLSGLSNNYGYTF. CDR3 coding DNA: TGTGCCAGCACCTTATCGGGACTCTCAAATAACTATGGCTACACCTTC.

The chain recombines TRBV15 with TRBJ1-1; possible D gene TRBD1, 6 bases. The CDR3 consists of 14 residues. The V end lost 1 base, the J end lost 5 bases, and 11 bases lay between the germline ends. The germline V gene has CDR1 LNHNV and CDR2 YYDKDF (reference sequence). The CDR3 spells CATSRALRGTEAFF. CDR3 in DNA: TGTGCCACCAGCAGAGCTCTGAGGGGGACTGAAGCTTTCTTT.

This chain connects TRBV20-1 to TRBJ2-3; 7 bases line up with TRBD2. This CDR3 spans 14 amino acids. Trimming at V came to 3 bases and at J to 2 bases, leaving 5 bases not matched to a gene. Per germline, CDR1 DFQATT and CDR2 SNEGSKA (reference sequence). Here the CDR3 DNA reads TGCAGTGCTAGTCCTGGACTAGACACAGATACGCAGTATTTT. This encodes CSASPGLDTDTQYF.

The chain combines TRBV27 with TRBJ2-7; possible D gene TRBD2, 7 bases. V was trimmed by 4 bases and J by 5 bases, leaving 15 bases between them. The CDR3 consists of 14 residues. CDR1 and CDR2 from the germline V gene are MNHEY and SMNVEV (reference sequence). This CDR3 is CASSWGGPGNEQYF. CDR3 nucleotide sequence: TGTGCCAGCAGTTGGGGGGGGCCGGGGAACGAGCAGTACTTC.

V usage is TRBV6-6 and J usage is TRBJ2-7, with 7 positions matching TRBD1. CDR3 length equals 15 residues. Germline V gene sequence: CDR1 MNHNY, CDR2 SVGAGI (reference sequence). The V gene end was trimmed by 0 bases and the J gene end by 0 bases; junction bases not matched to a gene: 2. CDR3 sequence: CASSYSGQISYEQYF. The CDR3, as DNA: TGTGCCAGCAGTTACTCGGGACAGATCTCCTACGAGCAGTACTTC.

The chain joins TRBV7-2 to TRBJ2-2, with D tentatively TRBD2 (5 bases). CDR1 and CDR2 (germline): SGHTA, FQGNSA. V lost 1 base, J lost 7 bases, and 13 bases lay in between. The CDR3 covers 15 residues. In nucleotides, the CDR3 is TGTGCCAGCAGCTTAGGGGCAGCGGAGATCGGGGAGCTGTTTTTT. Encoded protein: CASSLGAAEIGELFF.

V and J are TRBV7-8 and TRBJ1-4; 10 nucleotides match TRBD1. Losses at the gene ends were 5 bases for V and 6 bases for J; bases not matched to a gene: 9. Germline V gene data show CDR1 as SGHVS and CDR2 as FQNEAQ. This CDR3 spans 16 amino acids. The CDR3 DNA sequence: TGTGCCAGCAGCACCTTTTTAGGGACAGGGGATGAAAAACTGTTTTTT. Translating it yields CASSTFLGTGDEKLFF.

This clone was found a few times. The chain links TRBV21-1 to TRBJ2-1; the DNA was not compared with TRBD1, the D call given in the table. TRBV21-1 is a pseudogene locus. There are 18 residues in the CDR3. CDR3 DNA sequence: TGTGCCAGCAGCAAAGCAGGGGACAGGGGGTTTTCCTACAATGAGCAGTTCTTC. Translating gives CASSKAGDRGFSYNEQFF.

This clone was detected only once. The CDR3: CASSADRAGNTIYF. Written as DNA, the CDR3 is TGTGCCAGCAGTGCGGACAGGGCGGGAAACACCATATATTTT. The rearrangement uses TRBV2 and TRBJ1-3; 8 nucleotides align to TRBD1. Trimming removed 4 bases from V and 4 bases from J; junction bases left unmatched: 3. The CDR3 consists of 14 residues. Germline V lookup: CDR1 SNHLY, CDR2 FYNNEI.

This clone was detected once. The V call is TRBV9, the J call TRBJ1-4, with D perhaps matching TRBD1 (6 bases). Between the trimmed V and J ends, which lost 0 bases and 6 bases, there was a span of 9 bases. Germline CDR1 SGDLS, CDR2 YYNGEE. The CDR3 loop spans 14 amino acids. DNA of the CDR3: TGTGCCAGCAGCGTAGGGGGGCTCGATGAAAAACTGTTTTTT. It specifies CASSVGGLDEKLFF.

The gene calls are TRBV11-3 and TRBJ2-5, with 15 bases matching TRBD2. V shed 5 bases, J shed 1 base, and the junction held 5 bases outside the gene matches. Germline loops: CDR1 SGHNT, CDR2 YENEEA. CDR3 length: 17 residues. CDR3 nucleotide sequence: TGTGCCAGCAGCACGGGGACTAGCGGGGGGACCCAAGAGACCCAGTACTTC. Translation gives CASSTGTSGGTQETQYF.

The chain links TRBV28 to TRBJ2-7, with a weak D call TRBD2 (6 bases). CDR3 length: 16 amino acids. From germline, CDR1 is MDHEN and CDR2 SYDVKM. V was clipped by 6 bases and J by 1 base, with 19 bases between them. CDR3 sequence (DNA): TGTGCCAGCAGAGGGGTAACTAGCTCCGGATCCTACGAGCAGTACTTC. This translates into CASRGVTSSGSYEQYF. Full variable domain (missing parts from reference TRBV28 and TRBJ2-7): DVKVTQSSRYLVKRTGEKVFLECVQDMDHENMFWYRQDPGLGLRLIYFSYDVKMKEKGDIPEGYSVSREKKERFSLILESASTNQTSMYLCASRGVTSSGSYEQYFGPGTRLTVT.

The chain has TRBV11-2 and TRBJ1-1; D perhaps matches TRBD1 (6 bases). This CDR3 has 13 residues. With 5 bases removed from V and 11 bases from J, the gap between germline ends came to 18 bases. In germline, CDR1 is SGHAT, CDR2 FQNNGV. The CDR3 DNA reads TGTGCCAGCAGCCCATTCATAGGGCAGGGGGCTTTCTTT. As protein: CASSPFIGQGAFF.

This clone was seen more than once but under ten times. In DNA, the CDR3 is TGTGCCAGTACCCAACAGGGACCCAAAAACATTCAGTACTTC. It codes for CASTQQGPKNIQYF. The chain recombines TRBV19 with TRBJ2-4; possibly TRBD1 for D (6 bases). V gave up 7 bases and J gave up 2 bases, with 12 bases separating them. There are 14 residues in the CDR3. Germline CDR1 reads LNHDA; CDR2 reads SQIVND (reference sequence).

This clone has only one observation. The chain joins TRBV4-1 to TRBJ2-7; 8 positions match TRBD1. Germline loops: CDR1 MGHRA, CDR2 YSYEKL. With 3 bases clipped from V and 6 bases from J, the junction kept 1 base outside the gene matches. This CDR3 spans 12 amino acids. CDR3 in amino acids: CASSQGTGEQYF. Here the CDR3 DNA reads TGCGCCAGCAGCCAGGGGACAGGCGAGCAGTACTTC.

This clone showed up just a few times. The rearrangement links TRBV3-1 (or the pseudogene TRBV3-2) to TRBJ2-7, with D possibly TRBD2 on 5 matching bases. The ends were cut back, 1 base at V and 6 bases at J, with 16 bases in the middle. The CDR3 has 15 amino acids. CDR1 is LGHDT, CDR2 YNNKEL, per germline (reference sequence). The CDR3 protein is CASSQGTLGTLEQYF. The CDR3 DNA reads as TGTGCCAGCAGCCAAGGGACTCTGGGAACTCTCGAGCAGTACTTC.

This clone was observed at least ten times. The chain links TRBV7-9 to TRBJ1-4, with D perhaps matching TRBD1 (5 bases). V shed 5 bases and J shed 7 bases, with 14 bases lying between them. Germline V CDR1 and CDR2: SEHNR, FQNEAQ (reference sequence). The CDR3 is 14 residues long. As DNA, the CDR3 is TGTGCCAGCAGCCCGCCGGACGGGGGTGAAAAACTGTTTTTT. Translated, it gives CASSPPDGGEKLFF.

Written as DNA, the CDR3 is TGTGCCAGCAGCTTAGGACAAGAACAGCCCCAGCATTTT. Amino acids: CASSLGQEQPQHF. The chain recombines TRBV7-2 with TRBJ1-5; D uncertain. V was pared by 1 base and J by 7 bases, with 8 bases between. Germline loops: CDR1 SGHTA, CDR2 FQGNSA. This CDR3 is built from 13 residues. Full variable domain (rest looked up from reference TRBV7-2 and TRBJ1-5): GAGVSQSPSNKVTEKGKDVELRCDPISGHTALYWYRQSLGQGLEFLIYFQGNSAPDKSGLPSDRFSAERTGGSVSTLTIQRTQQEDSAVYLCASSLGQEQPQHFGDGTRLSIL.